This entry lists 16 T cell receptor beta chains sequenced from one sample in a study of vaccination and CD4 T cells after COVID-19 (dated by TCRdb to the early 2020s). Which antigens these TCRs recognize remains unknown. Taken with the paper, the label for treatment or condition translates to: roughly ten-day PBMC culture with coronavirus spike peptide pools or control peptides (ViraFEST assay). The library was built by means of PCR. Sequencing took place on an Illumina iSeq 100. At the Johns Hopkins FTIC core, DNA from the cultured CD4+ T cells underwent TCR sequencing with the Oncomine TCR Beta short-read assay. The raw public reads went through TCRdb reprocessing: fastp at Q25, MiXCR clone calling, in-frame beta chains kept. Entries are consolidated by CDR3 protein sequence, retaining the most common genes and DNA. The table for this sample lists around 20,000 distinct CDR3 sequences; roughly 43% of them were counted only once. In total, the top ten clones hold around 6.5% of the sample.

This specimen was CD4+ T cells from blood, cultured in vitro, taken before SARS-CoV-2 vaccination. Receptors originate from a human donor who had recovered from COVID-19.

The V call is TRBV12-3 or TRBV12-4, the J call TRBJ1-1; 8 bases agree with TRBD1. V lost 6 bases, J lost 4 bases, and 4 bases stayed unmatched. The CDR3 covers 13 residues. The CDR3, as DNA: TGTGCCAGCAGATGGACAGGGAGCACTGAAGCTTTCTTT. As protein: CASRWTGSTEAFF.

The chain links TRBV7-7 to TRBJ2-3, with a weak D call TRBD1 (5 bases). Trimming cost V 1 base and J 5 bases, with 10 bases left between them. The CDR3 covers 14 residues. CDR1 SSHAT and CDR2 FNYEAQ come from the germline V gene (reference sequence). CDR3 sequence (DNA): TGTGCCAGCAGCTTAGAGGGGCGGCGAGATACGCAGTATTTT. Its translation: CASSLEGRRDTQYF.

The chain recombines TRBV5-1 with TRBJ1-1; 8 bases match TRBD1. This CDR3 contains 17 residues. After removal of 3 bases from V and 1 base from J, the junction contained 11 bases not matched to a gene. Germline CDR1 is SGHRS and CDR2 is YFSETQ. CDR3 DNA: TGCGCCAGCAGCTCTTTATCGCAGGGGGCCGCGAACACTGAAGCTTTCTTT. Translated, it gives CASSSLSQGAANTEAFF.

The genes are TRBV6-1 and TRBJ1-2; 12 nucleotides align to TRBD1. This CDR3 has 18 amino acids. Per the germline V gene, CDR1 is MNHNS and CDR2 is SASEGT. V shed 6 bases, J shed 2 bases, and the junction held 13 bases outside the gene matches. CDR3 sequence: CASRGGQGALIFNYGYTF. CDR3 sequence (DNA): TGTGCCAGCAGGGGGGGACAGGGGGCTTTAATTTTCAACTATGGCTACACCTTC.

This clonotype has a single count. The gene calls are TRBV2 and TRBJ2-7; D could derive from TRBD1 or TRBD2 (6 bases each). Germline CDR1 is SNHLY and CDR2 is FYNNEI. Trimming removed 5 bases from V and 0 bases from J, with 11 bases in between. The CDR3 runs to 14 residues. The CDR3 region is CASSSKGGSYEQYF. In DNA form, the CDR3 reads TGTGCCAGCAGTTCAAAGGGGGGCTCCTACGAGCAGTACTTC.

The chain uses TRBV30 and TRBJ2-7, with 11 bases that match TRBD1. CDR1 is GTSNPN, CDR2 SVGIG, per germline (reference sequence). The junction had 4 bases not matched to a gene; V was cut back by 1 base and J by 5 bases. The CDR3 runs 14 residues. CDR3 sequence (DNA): TGTGCCTGGAGTGCCGGACAGGGGGCAAACGAGCAGTACTTC. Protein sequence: CAWSAGQGANEQYF.

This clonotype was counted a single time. The CDR3 loop is CASSFRTPYEQYF. The CDR3 DNA sequence: TGTGCCAGCAGCTTTCGGACCCCCTACGAGCAGTACTTC. The V and J genes are TRBV11-2 and TRBJ2-7; no definite D call. The V end lost 3 bases, the J end lost 2 bases, and 8 bases lay between the germline ends. Germline loops: CDR1 SGHAT, CDR2 FQNNGV. The CDR3 extends over 13 amino acids.

CDR3 sequence reads: CAISVSGDNQPQHF. The CDR3 DNA sequence: TGTGCCATCAGTGTGTCCGGGGACAATCAGCCCCAGCATTTT. The chain is built from TRBV10-3 and TRBJ1-5; D gene unclear. The CDR3 spans 14 residues. The V gene's germline CDR1 is ENHRY and CDR2 SYGVKD. The ends were cut back, 4 bases at V and 3 bases at J, with 10 bases in the middle.

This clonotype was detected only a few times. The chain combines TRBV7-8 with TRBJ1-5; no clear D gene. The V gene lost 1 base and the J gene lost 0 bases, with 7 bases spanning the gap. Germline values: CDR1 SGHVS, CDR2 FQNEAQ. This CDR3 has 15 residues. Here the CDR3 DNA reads TGTGCCAGCAGCTTAGACGGTGATAGCAATCAGCCCCAGCATTTT. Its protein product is CASSLDGDSNQPQHF.

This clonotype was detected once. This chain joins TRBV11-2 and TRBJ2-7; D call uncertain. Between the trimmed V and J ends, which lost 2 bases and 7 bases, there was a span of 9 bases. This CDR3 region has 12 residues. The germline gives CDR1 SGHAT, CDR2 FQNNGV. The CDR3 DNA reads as TGTGCCAGCAGCTTATCGTCCCGGGAGCAGTACTTC. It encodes CASSLSSREQYF.

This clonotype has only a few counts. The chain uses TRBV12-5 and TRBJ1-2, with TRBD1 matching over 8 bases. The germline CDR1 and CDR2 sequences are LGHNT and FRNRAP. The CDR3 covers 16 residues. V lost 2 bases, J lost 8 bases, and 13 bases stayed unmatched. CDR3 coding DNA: TGTGCTAGTGGTTTGCACCGGGGTCAGGGGGCGGGAGGCTACACCTTC. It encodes CASGLHRGQGAGGYTF.

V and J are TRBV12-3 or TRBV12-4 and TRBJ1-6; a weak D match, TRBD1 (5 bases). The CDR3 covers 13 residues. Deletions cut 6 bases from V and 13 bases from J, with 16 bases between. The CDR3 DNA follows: TGTGCCAGCAGCCTGGGACCGGGGGTGCCCCTCCACTTT. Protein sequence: CASSLGPGVPLHF.

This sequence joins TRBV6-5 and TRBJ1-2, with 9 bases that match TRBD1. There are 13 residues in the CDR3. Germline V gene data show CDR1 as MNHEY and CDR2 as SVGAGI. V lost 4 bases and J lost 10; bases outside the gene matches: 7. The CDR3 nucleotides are TGTGCCAGCAGTTCGGACAGGGGCAAGGACTACACCTTC. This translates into CASSSDRGKDYTF.

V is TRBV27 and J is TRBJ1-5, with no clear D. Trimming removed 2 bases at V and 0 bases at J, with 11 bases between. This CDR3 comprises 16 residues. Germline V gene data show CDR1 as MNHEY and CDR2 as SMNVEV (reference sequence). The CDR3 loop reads CASSLKAANSNQPQHF. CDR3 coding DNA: TGTGCCAGCAGTTTAAAGGCAGCTAATAGCAATCAGCCCCAGCATTTT.

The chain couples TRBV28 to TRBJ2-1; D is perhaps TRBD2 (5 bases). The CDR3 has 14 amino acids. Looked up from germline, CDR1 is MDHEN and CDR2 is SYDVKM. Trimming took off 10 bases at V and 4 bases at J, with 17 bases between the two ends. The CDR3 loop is CATNPAGNYNEQFF. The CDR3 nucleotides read TGTGCCACCAACCCCGCCGGGAATTACAATGAGCAGTTCTTC.

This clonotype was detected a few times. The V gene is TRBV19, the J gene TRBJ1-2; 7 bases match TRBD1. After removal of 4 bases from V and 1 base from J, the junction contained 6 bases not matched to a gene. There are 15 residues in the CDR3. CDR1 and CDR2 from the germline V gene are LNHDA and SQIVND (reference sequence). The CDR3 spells CASSSRDRINYGYTF. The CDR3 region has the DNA TGTGCCAGTAGTAGCCGGGACAGAATTAACTATGGCTACACCTTC.